This T cell receptor beta chain was obtained from a study of early T cells in non-severe SARS-CoV-2 infection. Turning to the study itself: Bulk RNA isolated from unsorted whole blood underwent sequencing; chains were not paired.

Study results and caveats: The matching step, a VDJdb search, favored anti-spike CD8 responses and missed private and CD4 specificities.

Individually, cDNA molecules had unique molecular identifiers attached to them. In TCRdb, the 5' RACE reads were re-called with MiXCR into one record per CDR3 protein. Of around 20,000 distinct CDR3 sequences listed, roughly 4% were seen once; the top ten hold almost 1.5%. V shed 2 bases and J shed 3 bases, with 11 bases lying between them. CDR3 size: 14 residues. Germline values: CDR1 SGHAT, CDR2 FQDESV (reference sequence). This clonotype showed up many times. Its antigen is still unknown. The genes are TRBV11-1 and TRBJ2-7; a weak D match, TRBD1 (5 bases). The clonotype originates from an adult who was a healthcare worker with PCR-confirmed SARS-CoV-2 infection or an uninfected control (not recorded which). Sequencing was done on a sample of whole blood. CDR3 nucleotides: TGTGCCAGCAGCTTAACACAGGTCGGCTACGAGCAGTACTTC. Translated: CASSLTQVGYEQYF.